This T cell receptor (beta chain) comes out of a study of blood T cell repertoires in COVID-19. Participants' reported clinical history set cohort assignment. Symptom resolution, clearance, or two negative PCRs marked donors in Cohort 3 as recovered. This CDR3 is 13 amino acids long. V lost 3 bases and J lost 8; bases outside the gene matches: 6. Germline values: CDR1 SQVTM, CDR2 ANQGSEA. Profiled with immunoSEQ multiplex PCR; TCRdb holds only in-frame clones, not every one. The data hold a few hundred thousand clones, with nearly 90% observed a single time. The TCR originated in a woman younger than 45 who had recovered from COVID-19. The sample comprised PBMCs or T cells enriched from blood (not recorded which). This chain links TRBV29-1 with TRBJ1-4; TRBD1 aligns across 7 bases. This chain's CDR3 is CSVDRQGDEKLFF. The CDR3 nucleotides read TGCAGCGTTGACAGGCAGGGGGACGAAAAACTGTTTTTT. The full variable domain, its missing parts supplied by reference TRBV29-1 and TRBJ1-4, is SAVISQKPSRDICQRGTSLTIQCQVDSQVTMMFWYRQQPGQSLTLIATANQGSEATYESGFVIDKFPISRPNLTFSTLTVSNMSPEDSSIYLCSVDRQGDEKLFFGSGTQLSVL.